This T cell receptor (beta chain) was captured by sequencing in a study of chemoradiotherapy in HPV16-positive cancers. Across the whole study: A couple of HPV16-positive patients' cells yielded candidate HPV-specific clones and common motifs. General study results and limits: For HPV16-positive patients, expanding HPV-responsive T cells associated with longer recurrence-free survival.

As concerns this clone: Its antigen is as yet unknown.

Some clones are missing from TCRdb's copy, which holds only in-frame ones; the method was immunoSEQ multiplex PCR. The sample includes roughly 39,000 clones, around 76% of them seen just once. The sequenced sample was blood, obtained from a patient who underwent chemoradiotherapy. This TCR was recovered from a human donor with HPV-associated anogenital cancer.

The CDR3 DNA follows: TGCGCCAGCAGCTTGGAGGGAGGGAGCTCCTACGAGCAGTACTTC. Residues: CASSLEGGSSYEQYF. The chain carries TRBV5-1 and TRBJ2-7; 7 bases line up with TRBD2. J was trimmed by 0 bases and V by 0 bases; bases with no gene match: 3. CDR1 and CDR2 from the germline V gene are SGHRS and YFSETQ. The length of the CDR3 is 15 residues.